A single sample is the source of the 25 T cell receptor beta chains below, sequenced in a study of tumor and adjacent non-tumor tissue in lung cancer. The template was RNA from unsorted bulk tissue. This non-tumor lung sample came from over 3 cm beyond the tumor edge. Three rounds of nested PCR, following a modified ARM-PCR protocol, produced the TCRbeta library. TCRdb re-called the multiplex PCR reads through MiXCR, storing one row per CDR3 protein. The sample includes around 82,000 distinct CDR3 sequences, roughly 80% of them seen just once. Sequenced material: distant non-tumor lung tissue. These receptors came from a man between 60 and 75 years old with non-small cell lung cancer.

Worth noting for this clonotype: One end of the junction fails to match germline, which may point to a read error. CDR3 in amino acids: CASNSPGSGSYEQNF. Written as DNA, the CDR3 is TGTGCCAGCAACTCCCCGGGTAGCGGCTCCTACGAGCAGAATTTC. This chain connects TRBV11-1 to TRBJ2-7; possible D gene TRBD2, 6 bases. The length of the CDR3 is 15 residues. CDR1 and CDR2 from the germline V gene are SGHAT and FQDESV (reference sequence).

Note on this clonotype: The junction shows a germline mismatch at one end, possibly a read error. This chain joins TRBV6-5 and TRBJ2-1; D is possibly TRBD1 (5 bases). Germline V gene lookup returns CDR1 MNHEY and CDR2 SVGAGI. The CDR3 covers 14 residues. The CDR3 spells CAGSYGGHYNEQFF. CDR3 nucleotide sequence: TGCGCCGGCAGTTACGGCGGACACTACAATGAGCAGTTCTTC.

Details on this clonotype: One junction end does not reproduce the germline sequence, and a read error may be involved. The chain's CDR3 is CASSRPPGPEHYF. As DNA, the CDR3 is TGTGCCAGCAGCCGACCCCCAGGGCCCGAGCATTACTTC. The V and J genes are TRBV7-9 and TRBJ2-7; D is perhaps TRBD1 (5 bases). The CDR3 has 13 residues. Germline values: CDR1 SEHNR, CDR2 FQNEAQ (reference sequence).

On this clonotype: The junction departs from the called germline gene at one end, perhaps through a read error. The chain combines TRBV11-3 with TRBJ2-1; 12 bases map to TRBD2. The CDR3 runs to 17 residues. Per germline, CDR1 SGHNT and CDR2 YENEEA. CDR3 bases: TGTGTCAGCAGCTTAGATCGACTAGCGGGAGTGGGTAATGAGCAGTGCTTC. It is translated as CVSSLDRLAGVGNEQCF.

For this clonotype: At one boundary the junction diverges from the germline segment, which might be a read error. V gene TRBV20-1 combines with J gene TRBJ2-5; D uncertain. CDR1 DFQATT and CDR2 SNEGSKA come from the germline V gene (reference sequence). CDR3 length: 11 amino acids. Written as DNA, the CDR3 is TGCAGTGCTACCTACCAAGAGACCCGGTACTTC. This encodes CSATYQETRYF.

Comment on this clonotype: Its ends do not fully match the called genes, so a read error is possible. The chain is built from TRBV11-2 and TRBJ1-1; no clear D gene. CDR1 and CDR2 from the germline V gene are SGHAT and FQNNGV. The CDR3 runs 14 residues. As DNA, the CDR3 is TGTGCCAGCAGTTTAGTCGGGAGGGCCACTGGAGCTATCTTT. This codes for CASSLVGRATGAIF.

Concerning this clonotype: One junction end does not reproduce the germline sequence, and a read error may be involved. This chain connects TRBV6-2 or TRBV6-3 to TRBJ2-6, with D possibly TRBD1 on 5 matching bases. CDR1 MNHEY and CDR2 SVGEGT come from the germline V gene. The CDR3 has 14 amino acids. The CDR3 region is CASSYSSGAYVMIF. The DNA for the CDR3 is TGTGCCAGCAGTTACTCCTCTGGGGCCTACGTCATGATTTTC.

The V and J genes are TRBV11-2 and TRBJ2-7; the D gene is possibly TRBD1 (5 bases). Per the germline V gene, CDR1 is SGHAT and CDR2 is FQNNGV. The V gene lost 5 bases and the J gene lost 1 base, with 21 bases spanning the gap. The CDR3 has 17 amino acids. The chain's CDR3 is CASSLMEQAFESYEQYF. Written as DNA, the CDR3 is TGTGCCAGCAGCCTGATGGAACAGGCCTTCGAATCCTACGAGCAGTACTTC.

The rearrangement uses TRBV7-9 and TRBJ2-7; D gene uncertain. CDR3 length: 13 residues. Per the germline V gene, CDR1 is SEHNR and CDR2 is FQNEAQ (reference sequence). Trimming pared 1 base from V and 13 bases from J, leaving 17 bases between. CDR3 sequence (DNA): TGTGCCAGCAGCTTAGTCAGTGACGGTGGTAAATACTTC. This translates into CASSLVSDGGKYF.

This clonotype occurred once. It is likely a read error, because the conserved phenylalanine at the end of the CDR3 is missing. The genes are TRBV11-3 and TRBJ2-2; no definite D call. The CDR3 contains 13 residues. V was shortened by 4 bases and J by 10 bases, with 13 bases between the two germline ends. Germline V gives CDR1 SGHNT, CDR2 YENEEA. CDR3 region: CASSSDFRVELFL. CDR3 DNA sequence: TGTGCCAGCAGCTCCGACTTTCGCGTGGAGCTGTTTTTG.

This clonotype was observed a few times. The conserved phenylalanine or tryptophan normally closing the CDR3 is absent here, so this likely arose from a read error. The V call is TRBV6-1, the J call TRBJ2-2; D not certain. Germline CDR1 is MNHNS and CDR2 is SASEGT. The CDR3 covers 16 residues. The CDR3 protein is CVSNRKDGLGTGELFI. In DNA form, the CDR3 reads TGTGTCAGCAATCGTAAGGACGGATTGGGGACCGGGGAGCTGTTTATT.

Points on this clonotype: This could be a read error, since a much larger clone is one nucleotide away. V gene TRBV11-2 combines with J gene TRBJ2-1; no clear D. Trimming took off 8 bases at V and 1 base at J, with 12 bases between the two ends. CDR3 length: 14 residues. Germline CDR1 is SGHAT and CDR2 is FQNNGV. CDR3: CASQRVNSYNEQFF. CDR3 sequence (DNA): TGTGCCAGCCAACGAGTGAATTCCTACAATGAGCAGTTCTTC.

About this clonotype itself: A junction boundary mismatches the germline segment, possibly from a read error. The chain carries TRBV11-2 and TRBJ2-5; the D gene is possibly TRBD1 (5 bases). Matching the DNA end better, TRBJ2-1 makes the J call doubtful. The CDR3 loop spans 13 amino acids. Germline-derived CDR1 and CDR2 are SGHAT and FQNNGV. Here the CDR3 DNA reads TGTTCCAGCAGCTCTACAGGTGAAGAGATCCAGTTCTTC. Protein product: CSSSSTGEEIQFF.

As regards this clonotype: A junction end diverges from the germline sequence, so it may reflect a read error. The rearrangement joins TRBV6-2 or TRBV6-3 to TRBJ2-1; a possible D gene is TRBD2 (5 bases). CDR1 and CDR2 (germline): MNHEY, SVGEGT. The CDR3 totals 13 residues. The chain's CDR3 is CASSQDFRNDQFF. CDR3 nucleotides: TGTGCCAGTAGTCAGGACTTCCGCAATGATCAGTTCTTC.

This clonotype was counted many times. The CDR3 DNA sequence: TGTGCCAGCACCTTAGGACAGGGGGCGAGGGTAACCGGGGAGCTGTTTTTT. Protein sequence: CASTLGQGARVTGELFF. The chain couples TRBV6-5 to TRBJ2-2; TRBD1 agrees at 11 bases. The length of the CDR3 is 17 residues. Germline V gene data show CDR1 as MNHEY and CDR2 as SVGAGI. V lost 7 bases and J lost 5; bases outside the gene matches: 12.

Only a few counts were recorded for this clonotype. The DNA of the CDR3 is TGCGCCAGCAGCCCGGCTGTTGGAAGTCAGGGTAACGAGCAGTACTTC. This codes for CASSPAVGSQGNEQYF. The V gene is TRBV5-1, the J gene TRBJ2-7; a possible D gene is TRBD1 (5 bases). The germline V and J ends were trimmed by 4 bases and 5 bases, with 22 bases remaining between them. The CDR3 extends over 16 amino acids. The germline gives CDR1 SGHRS, CDR2 YFSETQ.

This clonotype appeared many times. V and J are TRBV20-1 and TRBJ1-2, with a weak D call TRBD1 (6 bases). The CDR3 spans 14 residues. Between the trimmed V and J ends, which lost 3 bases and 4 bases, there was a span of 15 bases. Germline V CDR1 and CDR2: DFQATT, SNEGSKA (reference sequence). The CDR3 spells CSASVSGAIYGYTF. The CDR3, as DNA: TGCAGTGCTAGTGTTTCAGGGGCAATCTATGGCTACACCTTC.

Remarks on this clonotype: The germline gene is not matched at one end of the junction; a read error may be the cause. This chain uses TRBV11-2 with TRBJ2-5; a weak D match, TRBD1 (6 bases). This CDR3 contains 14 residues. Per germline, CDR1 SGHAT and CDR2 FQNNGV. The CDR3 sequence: CASSSRQVQETQNF. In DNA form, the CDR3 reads TGTGCCAGCAGCTCTAGACAGGTCCAAGAGACCCAGAACTTT.

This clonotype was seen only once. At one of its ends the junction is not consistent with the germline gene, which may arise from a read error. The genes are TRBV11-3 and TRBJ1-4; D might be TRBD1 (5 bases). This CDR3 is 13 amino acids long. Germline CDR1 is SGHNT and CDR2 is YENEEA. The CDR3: CGSSLQDREKLFF. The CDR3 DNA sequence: TGTGGCAGCAGTTTACAGGATCGCGAAAAACTGTTTTTT.

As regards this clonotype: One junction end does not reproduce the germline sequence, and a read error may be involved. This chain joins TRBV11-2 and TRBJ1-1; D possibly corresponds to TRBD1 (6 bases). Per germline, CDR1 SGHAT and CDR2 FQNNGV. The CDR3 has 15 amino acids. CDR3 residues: CASSLSPGAYTEALF. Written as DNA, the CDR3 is TGTGCCAGCAGCTTAAGTCCAGGGGCTTACACTGAAGCTCTCTTT.

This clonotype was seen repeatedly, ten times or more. This CDR3 is CSANSVTWGEQYF. CDR3 coding DNA: TGCAGTGCTAACTCTGTGACTTGGGGTGAGCAGTACTTC. This chain joins TRBV20-1 and TRBJ2-7; D remains ambiguous. Germline lookup yields CDR1 DFQATT and CDR2 SNEGSKA (reference sequence). There are 13 residues in the CDR3. V was clipped by 4 bases and J by 7 bases, with 17 bases between them.

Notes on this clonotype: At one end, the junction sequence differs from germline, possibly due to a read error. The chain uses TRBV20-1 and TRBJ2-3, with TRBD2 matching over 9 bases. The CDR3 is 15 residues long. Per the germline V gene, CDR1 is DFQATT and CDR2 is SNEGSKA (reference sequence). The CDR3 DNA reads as TGTAGTGCTAGAGTCAGCGGGGGGTGGGCAGATACGCGGTATTTT. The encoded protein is CSARVSGGWADTRYF.

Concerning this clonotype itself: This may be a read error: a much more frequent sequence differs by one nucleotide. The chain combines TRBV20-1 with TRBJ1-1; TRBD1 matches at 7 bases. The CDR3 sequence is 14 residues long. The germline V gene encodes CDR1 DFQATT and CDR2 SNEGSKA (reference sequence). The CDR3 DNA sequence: TGCGGTGCTAGAGTACAGGGGAATAGCCCTGAAGCTTTCTTT. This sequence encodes CGARVQGNSPEAFF.

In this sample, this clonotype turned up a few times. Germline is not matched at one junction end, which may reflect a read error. CDR3 sequence reads: CASSPTIGGPKETQYF. CDR3 bases: TGTGCCAGCAGCCCCACAATAGGGGGGCCAAAGGAGACCCAGTATTTC. The rearrangement uses TRBV11-2 and TRBJ2-5; D may correspond to TRBD1 or TRBD2 (6 bases each). The CDR3 length is 16 residues. Germline V gene lookup returns CDR1 SGHAT and CDR2 FQNNGV.

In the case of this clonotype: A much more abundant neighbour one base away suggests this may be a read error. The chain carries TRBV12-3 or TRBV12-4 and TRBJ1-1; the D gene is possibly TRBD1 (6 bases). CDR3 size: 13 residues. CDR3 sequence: CASRQDRSTEVFF. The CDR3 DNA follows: TGTGCCAGCAGACAAGACAGGAGCACTGAAGTTTTCTTT.